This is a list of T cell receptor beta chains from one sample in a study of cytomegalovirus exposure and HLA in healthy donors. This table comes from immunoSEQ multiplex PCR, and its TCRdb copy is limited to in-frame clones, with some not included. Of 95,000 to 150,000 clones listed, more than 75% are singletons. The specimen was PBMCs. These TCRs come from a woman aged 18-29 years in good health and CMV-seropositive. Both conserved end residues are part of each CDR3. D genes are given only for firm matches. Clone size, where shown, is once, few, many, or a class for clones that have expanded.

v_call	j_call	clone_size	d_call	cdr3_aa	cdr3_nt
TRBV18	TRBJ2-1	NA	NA	CASSPPRGENSYNEQFF	TGTGCCAGCTCACCACCTCGGGGAGAAAACTCCTACAATGAGCAGTTCTTC
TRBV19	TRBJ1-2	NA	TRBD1	CASTLQGRHNYGYTF	TGTGCCAGTACTCTACAGGGGCGACATAACTATGGCTACACCTTC
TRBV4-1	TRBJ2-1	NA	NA	CASSQDHGVVYEQFF	TGCGCCAGCAGCCAAGATCACGGGGTGGTCTATGAGCAGTTCTTC
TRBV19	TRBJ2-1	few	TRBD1	CASSSDRDRGSYEQFF	TGTGCCAGTAGTTCTGACCGGGACAGGGGATCCTATGAGCAGTTCTTC
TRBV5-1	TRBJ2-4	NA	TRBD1	CASSLTSGQGAIQYF	TGCGCCAGCAGCTTGACTTCCGGACAGGGGGCGATTCAGTACTTC
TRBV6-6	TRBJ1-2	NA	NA	CASRASTDFYGYTF	TGTGCCAGCAGGGCCTCGACAGACTTCTATGGCTACACCTTC
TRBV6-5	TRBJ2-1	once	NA	CASSYSRGGEQFF	TGTGCCAGCAGTTACTCTCGGGGAGGTGAGCAGTTCTTC
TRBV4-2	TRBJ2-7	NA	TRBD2	CASSGQGGGYEQYF	TGTGCCAGCAGCGGCCAGGGCGGGGGCTACGAGCAGTACTTC
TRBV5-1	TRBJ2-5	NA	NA	CASSSWTGQETQYF	TGCGCCAGCAGCTCCTGGACTGGGCAAGAGACCCAGTACTTC
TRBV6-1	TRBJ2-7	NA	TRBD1	CASSEQGVTYEQYF	TGTGCCAGCAGTGAACAGGGGGTAACCTACGAGCAGTACTTC
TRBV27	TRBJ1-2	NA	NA	CASSLRNPGSYTF	TGTGCCAGCAGTTTGCGTAACCCCGGGAGCTACACCTTC
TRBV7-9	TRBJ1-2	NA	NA	CASSLGGRGHYGYTF	TGTGCCAGCAGCTTAGGGGGGCGGGGGCACTATGGCTACACCTTC
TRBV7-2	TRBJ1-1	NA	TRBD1	CASSLQGVSTEAFF	TGTGCCAGCAGCTTGCAGGGGGTTAGCACTGAAGCTTTCTTT
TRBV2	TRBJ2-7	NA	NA	CASSGVTRSYEQYF	TGTGCCAGCAGCGGGGTCACCCGCTCCTACGAGCAGTACTTC
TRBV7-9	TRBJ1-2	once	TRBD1	CASSLGGTGPYGYTF	TGTGCCAGCAGCCTAGGGGGGACAGGACCTTATGGCTACACCTTC
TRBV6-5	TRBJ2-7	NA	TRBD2	CASSTWTSGGVVQYF	TGTGCCAGCAGTACATGGACTAGCGGGGGGGTAGTGCAGTACTTC
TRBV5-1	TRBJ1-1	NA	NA	CASSLGGRLNTEAFF	TGCGCCAGCAGCTTGGGCGGCAGATTAAACACTGAAGCTTTCTTT
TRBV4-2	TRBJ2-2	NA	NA	CASSQPRQLPGELFF	TGTGCCAGCAGCCAACCGAGACAGCTCCCCGGGGAGCTGTTTTTT
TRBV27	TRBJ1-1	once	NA	CASSFSGSYTEAFF	TGTGCCAGCAGTTTTTCAGGATCCTACACTGAAGCTTTCTTT
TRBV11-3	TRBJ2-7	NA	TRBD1	CASSLTQGAYEQYF	TGTGCCAGCAGTCTCACACAGGGGGCTTACGAGCAGTACTTC
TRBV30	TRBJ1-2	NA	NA	CAWSSTGGNYGYTF	TGTGCCTGGAGTTCTACGGGGGGTAACTATGGCTACACCTTC
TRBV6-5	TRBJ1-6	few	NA	CASSTPPGLKPLHF	TGTGCCAGCAGCACCCCCCCAGGGTTGAAACCCCTCCACTTT
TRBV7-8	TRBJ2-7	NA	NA	CASSLEAEALYEQYF	TGTGCCAGCAGCTTAGAGGCGGAGGCCCTCTACGAGCAGTACTTC
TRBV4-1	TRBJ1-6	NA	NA	CASSRELLSAGGSPLHF	TGCGCCAGCAGCCGCGAGTTGTTATCTGCGGGGGGTTCACCCCTCCACTTT
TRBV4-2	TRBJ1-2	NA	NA	CASSQDEGGGLNYGYTF	TGTGCCAGCAGCCAAGATGAGGGTGGAGGTCTAAACTATGGCTACACCTTC
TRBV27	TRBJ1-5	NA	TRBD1	CASSLDRGLPQHF	TGTGCCAGCAGCCTCGACAGGGGGCTGCCCCAGCATTTT
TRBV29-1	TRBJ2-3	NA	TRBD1	CSVEARGRLNTQYF	TGCAGCGTTGAGGCCAGGGGGCGACTGAATACGCAGTATTTT
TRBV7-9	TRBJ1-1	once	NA	CASTYHGGVTEAFF	TGTGCCAGCACCTACCACGGGGGAGTCACTGAAGCTTTCTTT
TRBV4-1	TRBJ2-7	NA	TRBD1	CASSQAGTGVYEQYF	TGCGCCAGCAGCCAAGCCGGGACAGGGGTCTACGAGCAGTACTTC
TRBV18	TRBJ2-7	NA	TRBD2	CASSLLPVSGRDVQYF	TGTGCCAGCTCACTACTACCGGTTAGCGGGAGGGATGTGCAGTACTTC
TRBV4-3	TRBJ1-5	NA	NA	CASSQDSGRNSNQPQHF	TGCGCCAGCAGCCAAGATTCGGGTAGAAATAGCAATCAGCCCCAGCATTTT
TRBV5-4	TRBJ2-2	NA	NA	CASSLPDSEDTGELFF	TGTGCCAGCAGCTTGCCGGATTCGGAGGACACCGGGGAGCTGTTTTTT
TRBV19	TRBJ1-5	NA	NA	CASSIRQSNQPQHF	TGTGCCAGTAGTATCCGACAGAGCAATCAGCCCCAGCATTTT
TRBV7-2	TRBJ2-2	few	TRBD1	CASSLGGQGSHGELFF	TGTGCCAGCAGCTTAGGGGGACAGGGATCCCACGGGGAGCTGTTTTTT
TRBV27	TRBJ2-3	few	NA	CASSPSTDTQYF	TGTGCCAGCAGTCCAAGCACAGATACGCAGTATTTT
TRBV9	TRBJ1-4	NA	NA	CASSVAVSTNEKLFF	TGTGCCAGCAGCGTAGCCGTGTCAACTAATGAAAAACTGTTTTTT
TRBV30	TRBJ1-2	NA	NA	CAWSVQQNNGYTF	TGTGCCTGGAGTGTACAACAGAACAATGGCTACACCTTC
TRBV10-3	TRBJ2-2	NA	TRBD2	CAISEPLAGSDATGELFF	TGTGCCATCAGTGAGCCTCTAGCGGGAAGCGATGCCACCGGGGAGCTGTTTTTT
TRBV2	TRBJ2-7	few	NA	CASSEFSEQYF	TGTGCCAGCAGTGAATTCTCCGAGCAGTACTTC
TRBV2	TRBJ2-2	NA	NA	CASSVISNTGELFF	TGTGCCAGCAGTGTAATCTCTAACACCGGGGAGCTGTTTTTT
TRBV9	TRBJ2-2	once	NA	CASSVYPGELFF	TGTGCCAGCAGCGTCTACCCCGGGGAGCTGTTTTTT
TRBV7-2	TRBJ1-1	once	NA	CASSDIGGAFF	TGTGCCAGCAGCGACATTGGAGGAGCTTTCTTT
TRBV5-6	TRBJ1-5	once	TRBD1	CASSAGTVTQPQHF	TGTGCCAGCAGCGCGGGGACAGTGACTCAGCCCCAGCATTTT
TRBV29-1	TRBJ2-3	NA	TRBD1	CSVEEERGPRTDTQYF	TGCAGCGTTGAAGAGGAGAGGGGGCCGCGCACAGATACGCAGTATTTT
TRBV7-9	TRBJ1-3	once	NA	CASSLIGQASSGNTIYF	TGTGCCAGCAGCTTAATAGGCCAGGCGAGCTCTGGAAACACCATATATTTT
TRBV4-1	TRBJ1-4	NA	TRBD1	CASSQTGAHVPNEKLFF	TGCGCCAGCAGCCAAACAGGGGCTCATGTCCCTAATGAAAAACTGTTTTTT
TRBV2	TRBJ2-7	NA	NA	CASLLPPYEQYF	TGTGCCAGCCTCCTCCCCCCCTACGAGCAGTACTTC
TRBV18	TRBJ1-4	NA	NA	CASSPLGMEDEKLFF	TGTGCCAGCTCACCATTGGGGATGGAGGATGAAAAACTGTTTTTT
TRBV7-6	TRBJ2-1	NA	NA	CASSLSGRNEQFF	TGTGCCAGCAGCTTAAGCGGCCGCAATGAGCAGTTCTTC
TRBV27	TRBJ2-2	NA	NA	CASSFSGNTGELFF	TGTGCCAGCAGTTTTTCAGGGAACACCGGGGAGCTGTTTTTT
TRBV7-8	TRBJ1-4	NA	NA	CASSLQGITTGLNEKLFF	TGTGCCAGCAGCCTCCAGGGTATAACGACAGGACTCAATGAAAAACTGTTTTTT
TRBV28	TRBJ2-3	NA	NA	CASSGMEGFTDTQYF	TGTGCCAGCAGTGGGATGGAGGGGTTCACAGATACGCAGTATTTT
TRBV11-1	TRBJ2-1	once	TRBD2	CASSRLAGGPINEQFF	TGTGCCAGCAGCCGCCTAGCGGGAGGGCCGATAAATGAGCAGTTCTTC
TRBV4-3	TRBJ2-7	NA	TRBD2	CASSQVAGAYEQYF	TGCGCCAGCAGCCAAGTAGCGGGAGCTTACGAGCAGTACTTC
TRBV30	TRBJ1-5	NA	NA	CAWGSGNQPQHF	TGTGCCTGGGGCTCTGGCAATCAGCCCCAGCATTTT